The 11 T cell receptor beta chains presented below share a single source sample, sequenced in a study of blood T cell repertoires in COVID-19. Clones were sequenced by immunoSEQ multiplex PCR, and TCRdb holds only the in-frame ones, with some missing. The sample contains over 200,000 clones, roughly 86% of which appear only once. The sample comprised peripheral blood. Source of these receptors: a woman between 45 and 60 years old with acute or convalescent COVID-19.

The chain employs TRBV15 and TRBJ2-3, with D unresolved. The germline gives CDR1 LNHNV, CDR2 YYDKDF (reference sequence). Trimming removed 0 bases from V and 3 bases from J, with 4 bases in between. The CDR3 is made up of 13 amino acids. CDR3 amino acids: CATSRDTTDTQYF. The DNA of the CDR3 is TGTGCCACCAGCAGAGATACAACAGATACGCAGTATTTT.

The chain uses TRBV7-9 and TRBJ1-3; D gene uncertain. Germline V CDR1 and CDR2: SEHNR, FQNEAQ (reference sequence). The CDR3 has 14 amino acids. V gave up 4 bases and J gave up 0 bases, with 7 bases separating them. The CDR3 region is CASSYSSSGNTIYF. The CDR3 nucleotides are TGTGCCAGCAGCTACAGTAGCTCTGGAAACACCATATATTTT.

The chain couples TRBV5-4 to TRBJ2-5; 9 bases map to TRBD1. J was trimmed by 3 bases and V by 0 bases; bases with no gene match: 3. The CDR3 covers 15 residues. Looked up from germline, CDR1 is SGHNT and CDR2 is YYREEE (reference sequence). The CDR3: CASSLGGTGKETQYF. The CDR3 DNA follows: TGTGCCAGCAGCTTGGGCGGGACAGGGAAAGAGACCCAGTACTTC.

V gene TRBV6-2 or TRBV6-3 combines with J gene TRBJ1-1; D uncertain. The CDR3 loop spans 16 amino acids. Trimming shortened V by 2 bases and J by 4 bases, and 17 bases separated the two germline ends. Germline loops: CDR1 MNHEY, CDR2 SVGEGT. The CDR3 is CASSYARSTGFTEAFF. The CDR3 bases are TGTGCCAGCAGTTACGCCCGGAGTACGGGTTTCACTGAAGCTTTCTTT.

A remark on this clone: The sample has other DNA sequences that encode this CDR3 too. V gene TRBV28 combines with J gene TRBJ2-5, with TRBD1 matching 10 bases. Germline V gene data show CDR1 as MDHEN and CDR2 as SYDVKM. The trim removed 2 bases at V and 5 bases at J, leaving 2 bases unmatched. The CDR3 spans 14 residues. Here the CDR3 DNA reads TGTGCCAGCAGTTTAGACAGGGGGCCTGAGACCCAGTACTTC. It codes for CASSLDRGPETQYF.

This clone was detected once. V usage is TRBV9 and J usage is TRBJ2-1; D possibly corresponds to TRBD1 (6 bases). The CDR3 length is 15 residues. V lost 0 bases and J 6 bases, leaving 13 bases between the germline ends. The germline gives CDR1 SGDLS, CDR2 YYNGEE. The CDR3, as DNA: TGTGCCAGCAGCGTAGATCCAGGGGATCTCAATGAGCAGTTCTTC. Its translation: CASSVDPGDLNEQFF.

This clone has more than one count but fewer than ten. The chain combines TRBV5-1 with TRBJ1-3; 11 bases align to TRBD1. V dropped 2 bases and J dropped 4; count of bases not matched to a gene: 2. Looked up from germline, CDR1 is SGHRS and CDR2 is YFSETQ. The CDR3 totals 15 residues. The CDR3: CASSLGQGAGNTIYF. The CDR3 coding sequence is TGCGCCAGCAGCTTAGGACAGGGGGCCGGAAACACCATATATTTT.

V is TRBV30 and J is TRBJ2-1; D may be TRBD1 (5 bases). The CDR3 covers 16 residues. Germline CDR1 is GTSNPN and CDR2 is SVGIG (reference sequence). V was cut by 0 bases and J by 0 bases, with 12 bases left in between. DNA of the CDR3: TGTGCCTGGAGTGTCTCCAGGGTATTCTCCTACAATGAGCAGTTCTTC. This codes for CAWSVSRVFSYNEQFF.

The genes are TRBV6-5 and TRBJ2-7; maybe TRBD2 (6 bases). Trimming shortened V by 6 bases and J by 1 base, and 13 bases separated the two germline ends. The CDR3 has 14 amino acids. Germline CDR1 is MNHEY and CDR2 is SVGAGI. In DNA, the CDR3 is TGTGCCAGCAGACCCAGCGGGTTGTCCTACGAGCAGTACTTC. Translating gives CASRPSGLSYEQYF.

The count of this clone is one. This chain joins TRBV27 and TRBJ1-2; possibly TRBD1 for D (5 bases). Between the trimmed V and J ends, which lost 5 bases and 4 bases, there was a span of 23 bases. This CDR3 is built from 17 residues. Germline CDR1 is MNHEY and CDR2 is SMNVEV (reference sequence). The CDR3 sequence: CASSAIPPFRAAYGYTF. The CDR3 DNA follows: TGTGCCAGCAGTGCAATCCCCCCTTTCAGGGCTGCCTATGGCTACACCTTC.

The J gene is TRBJ2-7, the V gene TRBV5-4; 11 bases map to TRBD2. Germline trimming cut 5 bases from V and 4 bases from J; bases unmatched to any gene: 8. Germline lookup yields CDR1 SGHNT and CDR2 YYREEE (reference sequence). The CDR3 extends over 15 amino acids. Here the CDR3 reads CASRDGPSGRYEQYF. The CDR3 nucleotides read TGTGCCAGCAGGGACGGTCCTAGCGGGAGGTACGAGCAGTACTTC.